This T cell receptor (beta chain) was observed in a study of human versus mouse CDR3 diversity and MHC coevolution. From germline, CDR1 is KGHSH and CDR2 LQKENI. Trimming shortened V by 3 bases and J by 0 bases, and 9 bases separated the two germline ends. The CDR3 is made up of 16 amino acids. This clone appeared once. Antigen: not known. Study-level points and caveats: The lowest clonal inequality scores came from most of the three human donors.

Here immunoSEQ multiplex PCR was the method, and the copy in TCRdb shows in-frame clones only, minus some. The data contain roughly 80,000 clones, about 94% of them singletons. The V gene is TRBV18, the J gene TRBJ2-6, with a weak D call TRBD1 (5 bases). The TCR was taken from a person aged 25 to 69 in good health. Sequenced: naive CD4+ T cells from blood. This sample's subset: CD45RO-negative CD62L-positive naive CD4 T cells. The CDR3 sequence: CASSPRQSSGANVLTF. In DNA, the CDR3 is TGTGCCAGCTCACCCCGACAGTCCTCTGGGGCCAACGTCCTGACTTTC.